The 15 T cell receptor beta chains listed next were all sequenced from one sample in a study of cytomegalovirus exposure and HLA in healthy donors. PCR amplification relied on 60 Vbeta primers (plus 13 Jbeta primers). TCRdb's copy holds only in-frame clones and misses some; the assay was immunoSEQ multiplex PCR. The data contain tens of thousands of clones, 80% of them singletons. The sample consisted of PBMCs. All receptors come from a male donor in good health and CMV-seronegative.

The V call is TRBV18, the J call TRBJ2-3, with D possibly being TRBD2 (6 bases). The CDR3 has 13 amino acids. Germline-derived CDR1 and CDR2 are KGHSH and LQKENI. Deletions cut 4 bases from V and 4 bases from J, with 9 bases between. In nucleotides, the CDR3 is TGTGCCAGCTCACGCAGGGAGGCAGATACGCAGTATTTT. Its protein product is CASSRREADTQYF.

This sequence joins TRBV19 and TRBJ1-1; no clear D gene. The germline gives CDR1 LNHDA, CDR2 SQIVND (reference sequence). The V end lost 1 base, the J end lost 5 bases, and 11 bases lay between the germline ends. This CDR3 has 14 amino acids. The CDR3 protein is CASSIGAGGTEAFF. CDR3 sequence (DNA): TGTGCCAGTAGTATAGGGGCAGGTGGGACTGAAGCTTTCTTT.

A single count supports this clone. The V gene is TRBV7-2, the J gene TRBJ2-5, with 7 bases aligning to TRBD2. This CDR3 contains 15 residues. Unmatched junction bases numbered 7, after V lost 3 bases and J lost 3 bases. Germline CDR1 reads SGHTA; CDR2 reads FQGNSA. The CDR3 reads CASSFRASGEETQYF. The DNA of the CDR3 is TGTGCCAGCAGCTTTCGTGCCAGCGGGGAAGAGACCCAGTACTTC.

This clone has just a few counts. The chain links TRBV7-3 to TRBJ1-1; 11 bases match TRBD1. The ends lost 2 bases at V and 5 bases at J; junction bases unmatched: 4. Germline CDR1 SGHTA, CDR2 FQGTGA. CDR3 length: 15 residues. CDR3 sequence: CASSLSGQGVTEAFF. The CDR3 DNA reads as TGTGCCAGCAGCTTATCGGGACAGGGGGTTACTGAAGCTTTCTTT.

CDR3 protein: CASSHNVRVSTGELFF. CDR3 DNA sequence: TGTGCCAGCTCACATAACGTCCGGGTTAGCACCGGGGAGCTGTTTTTT. J is TRBJ2-2 and V is TRBV18; D not resolved. Trimming stripped 4 bases from V and 4 bases from J, with 16 bases between. The CDR3 spans 16 residues. Per the germline V gene, CDR1 is KGHSH and CDR2 is LQKENI.

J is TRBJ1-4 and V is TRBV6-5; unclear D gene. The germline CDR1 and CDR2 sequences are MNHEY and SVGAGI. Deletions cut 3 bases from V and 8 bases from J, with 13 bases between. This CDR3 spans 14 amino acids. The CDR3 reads CASSYSPRREKLFF. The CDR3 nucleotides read TGTGCCAGCAGTTATTCCCCTCGCCGGGAAAAACTGTTTTTT.

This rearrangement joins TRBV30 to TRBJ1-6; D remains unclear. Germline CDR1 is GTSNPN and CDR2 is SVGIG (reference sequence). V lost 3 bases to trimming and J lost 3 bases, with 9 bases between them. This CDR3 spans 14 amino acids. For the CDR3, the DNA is TGTGCCTGGAGATGGGCAAACTATAATTCACCCCTCCACTTT. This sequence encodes CAWRWANYNSPLHF.

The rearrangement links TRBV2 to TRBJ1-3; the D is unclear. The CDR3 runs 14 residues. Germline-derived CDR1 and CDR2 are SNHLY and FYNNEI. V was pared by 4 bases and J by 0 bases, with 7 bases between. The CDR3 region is CASSAWSSGNTIYF. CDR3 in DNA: TGTGCCAGCAGTGCATGGAGCTCTGGAAACACCATATATTTT.

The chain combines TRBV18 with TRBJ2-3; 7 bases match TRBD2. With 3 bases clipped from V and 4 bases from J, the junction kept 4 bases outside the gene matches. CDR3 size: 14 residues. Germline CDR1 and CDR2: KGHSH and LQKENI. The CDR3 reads CASSPGGVADTQYF. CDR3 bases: TGTGCCAGCTCACCGGGAGGGGTGGCAGATACGCAGTATTTT. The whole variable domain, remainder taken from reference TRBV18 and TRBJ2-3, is NAGVMQNPRHLVRRRGQEARLRCSPMKGHSHVYWYRQLPEEGLKFMVYLQKENIIDESGMPKERFSAEFPKEGPSILRIQQVVRGDSAAYFCASSPGGVADTQYFGPGTRLTVL.

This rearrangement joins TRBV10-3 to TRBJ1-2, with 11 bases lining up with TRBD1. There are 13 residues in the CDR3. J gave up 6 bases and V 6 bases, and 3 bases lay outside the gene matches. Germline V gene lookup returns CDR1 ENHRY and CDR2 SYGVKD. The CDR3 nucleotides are TGTGCCATCAGGGTGGGACAGGGGGATGGCTACACCTTC. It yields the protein CAIRVGQGDGYTF.

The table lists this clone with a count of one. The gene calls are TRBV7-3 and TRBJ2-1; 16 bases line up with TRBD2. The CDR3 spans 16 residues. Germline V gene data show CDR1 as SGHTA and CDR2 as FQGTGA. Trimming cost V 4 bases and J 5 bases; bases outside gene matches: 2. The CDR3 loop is CASSSGLAGGDNEQFF. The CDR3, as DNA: TGTGCCAGCAGCTCGGGACTAGCGGGGGGGGACAATGAGCAGTTCTTC.

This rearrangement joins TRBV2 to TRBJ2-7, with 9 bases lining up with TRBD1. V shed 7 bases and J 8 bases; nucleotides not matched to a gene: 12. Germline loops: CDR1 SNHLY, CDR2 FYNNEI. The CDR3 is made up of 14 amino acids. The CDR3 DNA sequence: TGTGCCAGCAAGAAGGAGACAGGGGGGGGGAAGCAGTACTTC. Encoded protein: CASKKETGGGKQYF.

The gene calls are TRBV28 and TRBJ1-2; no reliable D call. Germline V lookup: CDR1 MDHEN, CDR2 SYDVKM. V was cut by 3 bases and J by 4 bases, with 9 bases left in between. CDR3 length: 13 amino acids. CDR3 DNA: TGTGCCAGCAGTTTCGGGGAAGGCTATGGCTACACCTTC. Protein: CASSFGEGYGYTF.

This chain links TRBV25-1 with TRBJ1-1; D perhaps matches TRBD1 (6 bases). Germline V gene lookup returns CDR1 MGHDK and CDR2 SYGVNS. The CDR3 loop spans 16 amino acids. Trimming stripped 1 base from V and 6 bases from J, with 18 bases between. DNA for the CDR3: TGTGCCAGCAGTGAATGGCGCGCAGGGGAAAGCGCTGAAGCTTTCTTT. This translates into CASSEWRAGESAEAFF. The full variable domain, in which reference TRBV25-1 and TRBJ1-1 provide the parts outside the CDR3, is EADIYQTPRYLVIGTGKKITLECSQTMGHDKMYWYQQDPGMELHLIHYSYGVNSTEKGDLSSESTVSRIRTEHFPLTLESARPSHTSQYLCASSEWRAGESAEAFFGQGTRLTVV.

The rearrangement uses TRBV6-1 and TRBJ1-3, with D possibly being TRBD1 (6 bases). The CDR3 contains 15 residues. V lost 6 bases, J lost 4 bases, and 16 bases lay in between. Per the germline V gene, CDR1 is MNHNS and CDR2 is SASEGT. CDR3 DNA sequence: TGTGCCAGCAGGATACCGACAGGACCGGGAAACACCATATATTTT. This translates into CASRIPTGPGNTIYF.